This is a list of T cell receptor beta chains from one sample in a study of cytomegalovirus exposure and HLA in healthy donors. Profiling relied on immunoSEQ multiplex PCR, and the TCRdb table lists in-frame clones only, not all of them. Here the sample spans more than 100,000 clones, less than 75% being singletons. The material sequenced was PBMCs. All receptors come from a woman aged 40 to 55 in good health and CMV-seronegative. Both conserved end residues are trimmed from each CDR3. Size is stated for part of the rows, as once, few or many counts, or as a class when the clone is expanded.

j_call: TRBJ2-2
clone_size: NA
v_call: TRBV2
cdr3_aa: ASSGLKNTGELF

j_call: TRBJ2-3
clone_size: NA
v_call: TRBV5-4
cdr3_aa: ASEDTDTQY

j_call: TRBJ2-1
clone_size: NA
v_call: TRBV15
cdr3_aa: ATSTEANEQF

j_call: TRBJ1-2
clone_size: once
v_call: TRBV5-1
cdr3_aa: ASSLGQAEGYT

j_call: TRBJ2-7
clone_size: NA
v_call: TRBV10-3
cdr3_aa: AISESQVDEQY

j_call: TRBJ2-1
clone_size: NA
v_call: TRBV25-1
cdr3_aa: ASSDGGTSDPEQF

j_call: TRBJ1-2
clone_size: few
v_call: TRBV2
cdr3_aa: ASSELVGARGYT

j_call: TRBJ2-2
clone_size: NA
v_call: TRBV4-1
cdr3_aa: ASSPGVGELF

j_call: TRBJ2-7
clone_size: NA
v_call: TRBV28
cdr3_aa: ASSLTSEQY

j_call: TRBJ2-1
clone_size: NA
v_call: TRBV5-1
cdr3_aa: ASSLDPRSGPRNEQF

j_call: TRBJ2-7
clone_size: NA
v_call: TRBV28
cdr3_aa: ASSDRGPLYEQY

j_call: TRBJ2-5
clone_size: NA
v_call: TRBV6-5
cdr3_aa: ASSLDSTKTQY

j_call: TRBJ2-3
clone_size: NA
v_call: TRBV29-1
cdr3_aa: SVPVGLATDTQY

j_call: TRBJ1-2
clone_size: few
v_call: TRBV6-1
cdr3_aa: ASSRENNYGYT

j_call: TRBJ1-3
clone_size: NA
v_call: TRBV11-2
cdr3_aa: ASSLQTGGRGNTIY

j_call: TRBJ2-7
clone_size: NA
v_call: TRBV10-3
cdr3_aa: ATRQGAGEQY

j_call: TRBJ2-5
clone_size: NA
v_call: TRBV9
cdr3_aa: ASSVVGARETQY

j_call: TRBJ1-1
clone_size: NA
v_call: TRBV4-2
cdr3_aa: ASSQHGGNTEAF

j_call: TRBJ1-1
clone_size: NA
v_call: TRBV28
cdr3_aa: ASSLPGQFAEAF

j_call: TRBJ1-2
clone_size: NA
v_call: TRBV25-1
cdr3_aa: ASSELGESGYT

j_call: TRBJ2-2
clone_size: few
v_call: TRBV7-9
cdr3_aa: ASSPGQGYTGELF

j_call: TRBJ2-1
clone_size: NA
v_call: TRBV30
cdr3_aa: AQGRTNDNNEQF

j_call: TRBJ2-5
clone_size: NA
v_call: TRBV4-3
cdr3_aa: ASSQDLVDSGETQY

j_call: TRBJ2-2
clone_size: NA
v_call: TRBV7-9
cdr3_aa: ASSPQGNGELF

j_call: TRBJ2-6
clone_size: NA
v_call: TRBV6-4
cdr3_aa: ASSAGTGTGANVLT

j_call: TRBJ1-2
clone_size: few
v_call: TRBV7-2
cdr3_aa: ASSSQGVLGYGYT

j_call: TRBJ2-7
clone_size: NA
v_call: TRBV18
cdr3_aa: ASSKRDFSYEQY

j_call: TRBJ2-1
clone_size: NA
v_call: TRBV5-4
cdr3_aa: ASSLVGGGNEQF

j_call: TRBJ1-2
clone_size: once
v_call: TRBV15
cdr3_aa: ATSRGIGGGSGYT

j_call: TRBJ2-1
clone_size: NA
v_call: TRBV11-1
cdr3_aa: ASSPPSGSDYNEQF

j_call: TRBJ2-3
clone_size: NA
v_call: TRBV29-1
cdr3_aa: SVTGTSGGTDTQY

j_call: TRBJ2-7
clone_size: few
v_call: TRBV28
cdr3_aa: ASSLRQTYEQY

j_call: TRBJ2-5
clone_size: NA
v_call: TRBV14
cdr3_aa: ASSQDQEGRWY

j_call: TRBJ1-1
clone_size: NA
v_call: TRBV10-3
cdr3_aa: AISESADITEAF

j_call: TRBJ2-1
clone_size: NA
v_call: TRBV11-2
cdr3_aa: ASSLGLAVQRSYNEQF

j_call: TRBJ2-5
clone_size: NA
v_call: TRBV9
cdr3_aa: ASSVAGTGWPPYETQY

j_call: TRBJ2-3
clone_size: NA
v_call: TRBV14
cdr3_aa: ASSEELQGSTDTQY

j_call: TRBJ2-3
clone_size: NA
v_call: TRBV18
cdr3_aa: ASSPGRGTDTQY

j_call: TRBJ2-1
clone_size: NA
v_call: TRBV6-5
cdr3_aa: ASSESIYNEQF

j_call: TRBJ2-7
clone_size: NA
v_call: TRBV9
cdr3_aa: ASSPSIPGTGLRYEQY

j_call: TRBJ1-4
clone_size: few
v_call: TRBV6-1
cdr3_aa: ASSEKGVTLATNEKLF

j_call: TRBJ1-5
clone_size: NA
v_call: TRBV19
cdr3_aa: ASSIPGKNQPQH

j_call: TRBJ2-3
clone_size: NA
v_call: TRBV5-1
cdr3_aa: ASSRSGSWGDTQY

j_call: TRBJ1-1
clone_size: NA
v_call: TRBV7-9
cdr3_aa: SSSFRDRRVTEAF

j_call: TRBJ1-4
clone_size: NA
v_call: TRBV7-2
cdr3_aa: ASSPLRGQGINEKLF

j_call: TRBJ2-7
clone_size: few
v_call: TRBV7-9
cdr3_aa: ASSLASGSHEQY

j_call: TRBJ2-7
clone_size: few
v_call: TRBV6-6
cdr3_aa: ASSGSEKGPYEQY

j_call: TRBJ2-5
clone_size: NA
v_call: TRBV7-9
cdr3_aa: ASNLGGAQETQY

j_call: TRBJ2-3
clone_size: NA
v_call: TRBV7-2
cdr3_aa: ASSASSGRRSDTQY

j_call: TRBJ2-3
clone_size: NA
v_call: TRBV6-4
cdr3_aa: ASRGTSGNTDTQY

j_call: TRBJ2-1
clone_size: NA
v_call: TRBV5-1
cdr3_aa: ASSSGLAGSYNEQF

j_call: TRBJ2-2
clone_size: NA
v_call: TRBV7-3
cdr3_aa: ASSLRTGELF

j_call: TRBJ2-7
clone_size: NA
v_call: TRBV4-2
cdr3_aa: ASSLTTGTYEQY

j_call: TRBJ1-4
clone_size: few
v_call: TRBV7-6
cdr3_aa: ASSASGPNEKLF

j_call: TRBJ2-1
clone_size: NA
v_call: TRBV28
cdr3_aa: AVNPGTFLAGGTYNEQF